Listed here are 21 T cell receptor beta chains from one sample, sequenced in a study of post-analysis software for immune sequencing data. Overall study results and limits: Relative to controls, patients had 5 or 6 TRBV segments at higher frequency, with TRBV5-6, TRBV5-1 and TRBV20-1 among these.

These TCRs are of unknown antigen specificity. Every TCR beta cDNA library bore unique molecular identifiers. Using its own MiXCR run on the PCR reads, TCRdb lists one record per CDR3 protein. The profile covers a few hundred thousand distinct CDR3 sequences, with roughly 30% appearing a single time and roughly 13% taken by the ten largest. The sequenced material came from blood. These receptors were obtained from a girl aged 5-17 years with multiple sclerosis.

This clonotype was detected only a few times. The V and J genes are TRBV27 and TRBJ2-1; 8 nucleotides align to TRBD2. Trimming took 4 bases from V and 5 from J; bases not matched to a gene: 7. The germline CDR1 and CDR2 sequences are MNHEY and SMNVEV (reference sequence). The CDR3 runs 15 residues. The DNA for the CDR3 is TGTGCCAGCAGTTCCGCGGGCGGGGGGAACAATGAGCAGTTCTTC. Protein sequence: CASSSAGGGNNEQFF.

This clonotype showed up just a few times. The chain joins TRBV12-3 or TRBV12-4 to TRBJ1-1; TRBD1 is a possible D gene (6 bases). This CDR3 comprises 13 residues. The germline V and J ends were trimmed by 7 bases and 7 bases, with 16 bases remaining between them. CDR3 nucleotide sequence: TGTGCCAGCAAGCGACAGGAATGGGGTGAAGCTTTCTTT. Its translation is CASKRQEWGEAFF.

This clonotype was seen only a few times. The chain is built from TRBV5-1 and TRBJ2-1; D not resolved. V lost 4 bases and J lost 10, with 12 bases in between. CDR1 is SGHRS and CDR2 is YFSETQ in the germline V gene. This CDR3 has 12 residues. The CDR3 here is CASSPRRREQFF. CDR3 bases: TGCGCCAGCAGCCCCCGGCGTCGGGAGCAGTTCTTC.

Of note for this clonotype: Just one base apart from a much larger clone, this may be a read error. The chain carries TRBV4-1 and TRBJ2-1; D might be TRBD2 (6 bases). The CDR3 has 14 amino acids. Trimming took off 6 bases at V and 13 bases at J, with 22 bases between the two ends. Germline CDR1 is MGHRA and CDR2 is YSYEKL. In DNA, the CDR3 is TGCGCCAGCAGTCCCGGCGGGAACCAAGAGACCCAGTTCTTC. Translated, it gives CASSPGGNQETQFF.

This clonotype was observed at least ten times. The rearrangement links TRBV12-3 or TRBV12-4 to TRBJ1-4, with D unclear. The CDR3 has 15 residues. The germline V and J ends were trimmed by 6 bases and 2 bases, with 13 bases remaining between them. CDR3 sequence (DNA): TGTGCCAGCAGAGCGGACGCTGGGACTAATGAAAAACTGTTTTTT. It specifies CASRADAGTNEKLFF.

This clonotype came up a few times. The genes are TRBV2 and TRBJ1-6, with 9 bases lining up with TRBD1. Germline lookup yields CDR1 SNHLY and CDR2 FYNNEI. The V segment lost 6 bases and the J segment 8 bases; nucleotides outside the gene matches: 8. The CDR3 covers 15 residues. The CDR3 DNA is TGTGCCAGCAGCTTGGGAAGGACAGGGGATTCACCCCTCCACTTT. This sequence encodes CASSLGRTGDSPLHF.

The rearrangement joins TRBV20-1 to TRBJ2-1, with 9 bases identical to TRBD1. Germline V gene data show CDR1 as DFQATT and CDR2 as SNEGSKA (reference sequence). The CDR3 length is 16 residues. The V and J ends lost 6 bases and 5 bases, in that order; junction bases with no gene match: 14. CDR3 sequence (DNA): TGCAGTGCCAACCCCCTCGCCGGGACAGGGAACAATGAGCAGTTCTTC. Its translation: CSANPLAGTGNNEQFF.

This clonotype was picked up one time. The V and J genes are TRBV6-5 and TRBJ1-6; 9 bases map to TRBD1. Trimming cost V 0 bases and J 7 bases; bases outside gene matches: 4. CDR3 length equals 16 residues. Germline V CDR1 and CDR2: MNHEY, SVGAGI. The DNA for the CDR3 is TGTGCCAGCAGTTACTCGAATGGACAGGGGAATTCACCCCTCCACTTT. Translated, it gives CASSYSNGQGNSPLHF.

V and J are TRBV5-1 and TRBJ2-1; 9 positions match TRBD1. CDR1 SGHRS and CDR2 YFSETQ come from the germline V gene. The CDR3 consists of 17 residues. The V segment lost 4 bases and the J segment 6 bases; nucleotides outside the gene matches: 14. The CDR3 DNA is TGCGCCAGCAGCACAGGACAGGGGAGGTTAAGAGGCAATGAGCAGTTCTTC. Translated, it gives CASSTGQGRLRGNEQFF.

The rearrangement uses TRBV5-1 and TRBJ2-1, with D possibly being TRBD2 (5 bases). This CDR3 spans 16 amino acids. Germline V gene lookup returns CDR1 SGHRS and CDR2 YFSETQ. V lost 1 base and J 2 bases, leaving 13 bases between the germline ends. For the CDR3, the DNA is TGCGCCAGCAGCTTGTCCACGGGGAAAGCCTACAATGAGCAGTTCTTC. Protein sequence: CASSLSTGKAYNEQFF. The entire variable domain, with the rest obtained from reference TRBV5-1 and TRBJ2-1, is as follows: KAGVTQTPRYLIKTRGQQVTLSCSPISGHRSVSWYQQTPGQGLQFLFEYFSETQRNKGNFPGRFSGRQFSNSRSEMNVSTLELGDSALYLCASSLSTGKAYNEQFFGPGTRLTVL.

This clonotype was found a few times. J is TRBJ2-5 and V is TRBV29-1; D gene uncertain. Germline CDR1 and CDR2: SQVTM and ANQGSEA. The CDR3 sequence is 11 residues long. Trimming cost V 7 bases and J 4 bases, with 10 bases left between them. The CDR3 nucleotides are TGCAGCGCCACCACGGGAGAGACCCAGTACTTC. Residues: CSATTGETQYF.

The chain combines TRBV20-1 with TRBJ1-1; 8 nucleotides match TRBD1. J was trimmed by 3 bases and V by 2 bases; bases with no gene match: 5. The CDR3 covers 14 residues. CDR1 DFQATT and CDR2 SNEGSKA come from the germline V gene (reference sequence). The CDR3: CSARPTGVDTEAFF. In DNA form, the CDR3 reads TGCAGTGCTAGACCGACAGGGGTCGACACTGAAGCTTTCTTT.

This clonotype came up many times. V gene TRBV15 combines with J gene TRBJ2-5; possibly TRBD2 for D (5 bases). Germline CDR1 LNHNV, CDR2 YYDKDF (reference sequence). Trimming took 2 bases from V and 2 from J, leaving 9 bases between them. The CDR3 totals 14 residues. The chain's CDR3 is CATSRSRLQETQYF. CDR3 bases: TGTGCCACCAGCAGATCCCGACTACAAGAGACCCAGTACTTC.

V gene TRBV7-6 combines with J gene TRBJ1-1; 7 nucleotides agree with TRBD1. The CDR3 covers 13 residues. The junction had 6 bases not matched to a gene; V was cut back by 5 bases and J by 6 bases. Looked up from germline, CDR1 is SGHVS and CDR2 is FNYEAQ. For the CDR3, the DNA is TGTGCCAGCAGCCAGGGGGAATGGCCTGAAGCTTTCTTT. Its protein product is CASSQGEWPEAFF.

This clonotype occurred a few times. This chain links TRBV20-1 with TRBJ1-2; perhaps TRBD1 as D (6 bases). Germline CDR1 and CDR2: DFQATT and SNEGSKA (reference sequence). The CDR3 length is 13 residues. Trimming removed 4 bases from V and 6 bases from J, with 15 bases in between. CDR3 nucleotide sequence: TGCAGTGCTAAACGGGGGGCCCTTGATGGCTACACCTTC. It translates to CSAKRGALDGYTF.

The chain joins TRBV28 to TRBJ1-1, with no clear D. The CDR3 totals 12 residues. The germline V gene encodes CDR1 MDHEN and CDR2 SYDVKM. The V end lost 7 bases, the J end lost 0 bases, and 6 bases lay between the germline ends. The CDR3 is CASKAMNTEAFF. The CDR3 coding sequence is TGTGCCAGCAAAGCAATGAACACTGAAGCTTTCTTT.

This clonotype occurred a few times. This rearrangement joins TRBV5-1 to TRBJ1-1; tentative D call: TRBD1 (5 bases). The CDR3 is made up of 14 amino acids. Deletions cut 3 bases from V and 3 bases from J, with 12 bases between. Looked up from germline, CDR1 is SGHRS and CDR2 is YFSETQ. CDR3 nucleotides: TGCGCCAGCAGCTGGACTGGGGGGGACACTGAAGCTTTCTTT. Translated: CASSWTGGDTEAFF.

The chain combines TRBV29-1 with TRBJ1-2; TRBD1 matches at 9 bases. The CDR3 sequence is 18 residues long. Germline CDR1 reads SQVTM; CDR2 reads ANQGSEA. With V trimmed by 4 bases and J by 2 bases, 17 bases remained unmatched. CDR3: CSVGGTGPNPTGNYGYTF. The CDR3 bases are TGCAGCGTTGGGGGGACAGGGCCGAACCCCACAGGCAACTATGGCTACACCTTC.

The table lists this clonotype with a few counts. The chain has TRBV11-2 and TRBJ2-5; D is unclear. Per the germline V gene, CDR1 is SGHAT and CDR2 is FQNNGV. V gave up 5 bases and J gave up 2 bases, with 15 bases separating them. CDR3 size: 15 residues. The CDR3 spells CASSVRAASQETQYF. DNA for the CDR3: TGTGCCAGCAGCGTACGGGCAGCTTCTCAAGAGACCCAGTACTTC.

This clonotype has ten or more counts. The rearrangement links TRBV7-2 to TRBJ1-2, with a possible D match to TRBD1 (5 bases). The CDR3 contains 12 residues. Germline lookup yields CDR1 SGHTA and CDR2 FQGNSA. The V end lost 1 base, the J end lost 5 bases, and 5 bases lay between the germline ends. The CDR3 bases are TGTGCCAGCAGCTTAGAGGGGTATGGCTACACCTTC. Its translation is CASSLEGYGYTF.

This clonotype has only one observation. Germline and junction disagree at one end, which may indicate a read error. The chain couples TRBV6-5 to TRBJ2-7; the match to TRBD2 covers 10 bases. The germline CDR1 and CDR2 sequences are MNHEY and SVGAGI. This CDR3 has 15 residues. The CDR3 loop is CAGRSLAGASYEQYF. The CDR3 nucleotides read TGTGCCGGCAGATCCCTAGCGGGGGCATCCTACGAGCAGTACTTC.